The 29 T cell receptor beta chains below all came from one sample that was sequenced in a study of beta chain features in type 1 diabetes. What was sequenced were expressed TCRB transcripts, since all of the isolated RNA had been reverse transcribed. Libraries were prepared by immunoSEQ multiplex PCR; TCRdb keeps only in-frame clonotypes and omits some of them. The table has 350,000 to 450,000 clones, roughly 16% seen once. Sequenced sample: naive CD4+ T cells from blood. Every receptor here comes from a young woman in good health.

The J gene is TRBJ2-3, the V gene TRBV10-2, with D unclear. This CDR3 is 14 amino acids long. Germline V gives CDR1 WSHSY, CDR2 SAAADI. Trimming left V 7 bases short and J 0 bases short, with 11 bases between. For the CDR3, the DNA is TGCGCCAGCACTAGAAGTCTTAGCACAGATACGCAGTATTTT. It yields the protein CASTRSLSTDTQYF.

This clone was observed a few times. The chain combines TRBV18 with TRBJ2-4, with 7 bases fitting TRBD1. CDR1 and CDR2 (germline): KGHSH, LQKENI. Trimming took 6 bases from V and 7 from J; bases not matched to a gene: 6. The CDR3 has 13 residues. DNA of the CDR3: TGTGCCAGCTCGCAGGACAGGTCGAACATTCAGTACTTC. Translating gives CASSQDRSNIQYF.

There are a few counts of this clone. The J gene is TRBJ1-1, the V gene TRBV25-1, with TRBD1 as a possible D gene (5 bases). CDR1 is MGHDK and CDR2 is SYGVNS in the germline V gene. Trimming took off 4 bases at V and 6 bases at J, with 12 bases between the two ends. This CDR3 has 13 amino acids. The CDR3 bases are TGTGCCAGCAGTGCCAGGGAAGAGTCTGAAGCTTTCTTT. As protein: CASSAREESEAFF.

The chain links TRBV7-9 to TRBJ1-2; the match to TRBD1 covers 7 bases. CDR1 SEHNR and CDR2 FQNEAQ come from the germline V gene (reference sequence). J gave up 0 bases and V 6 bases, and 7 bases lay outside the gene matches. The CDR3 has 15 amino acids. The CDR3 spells CASRRDSGPNYGYTF. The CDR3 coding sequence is TGTGCCAGCAGAAGGGACAGTGGACCTAACTATGGCTACACCTTC.

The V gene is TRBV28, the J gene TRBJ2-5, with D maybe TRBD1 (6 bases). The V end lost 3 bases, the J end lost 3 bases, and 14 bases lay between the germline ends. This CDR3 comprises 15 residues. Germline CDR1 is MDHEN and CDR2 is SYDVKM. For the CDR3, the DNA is TGTGCCAGCAGTTTGGTCAGGACAGTAAAAGAGACCCAGTACTTC. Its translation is CASSLVRTVKETQYF. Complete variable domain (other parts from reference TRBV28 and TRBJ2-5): DVKVTQSSRYLVKRTGEKVFLECVQDMDHENMFWYRQDPGLGLRLIYFSYDVKMKEKGDIPEGYSVSREKKERFSLILESASTNQTSMYLCASSLVRTVKETQYFGPGTRLLVL.

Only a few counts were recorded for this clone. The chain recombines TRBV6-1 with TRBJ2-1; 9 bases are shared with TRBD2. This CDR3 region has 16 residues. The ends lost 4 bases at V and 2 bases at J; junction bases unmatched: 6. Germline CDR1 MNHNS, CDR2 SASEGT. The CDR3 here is CASSVLAGFPYNEQFF. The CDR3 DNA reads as TGTGCCAGCAGTGTACTAGCGGGCTTCCCCTACAATGAGCAGTTCTTC.

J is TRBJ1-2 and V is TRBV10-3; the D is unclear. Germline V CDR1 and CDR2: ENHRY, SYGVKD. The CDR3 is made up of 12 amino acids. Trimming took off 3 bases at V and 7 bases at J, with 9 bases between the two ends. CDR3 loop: CAISDTYGGYTF. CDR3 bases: TGTGCCATCAGTGACACCTACGGTGGCTACACCTTC.

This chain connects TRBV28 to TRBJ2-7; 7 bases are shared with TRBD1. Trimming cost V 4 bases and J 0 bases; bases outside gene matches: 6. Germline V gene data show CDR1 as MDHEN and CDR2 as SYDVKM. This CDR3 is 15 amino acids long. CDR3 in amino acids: CASSSIGQASYEQYF. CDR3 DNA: TGTGCCAGCAGTTCTATCGGACAGGCCTCCTACGAGCAGTACTTC.

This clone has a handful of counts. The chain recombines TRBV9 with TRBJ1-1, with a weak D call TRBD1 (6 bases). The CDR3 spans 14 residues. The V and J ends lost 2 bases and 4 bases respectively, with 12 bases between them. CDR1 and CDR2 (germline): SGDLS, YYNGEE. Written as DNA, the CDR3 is TGTGCCAGCAGCGTGAGGGGGACGGGCACTGAAGCTTTCTTT. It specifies CASSVRGTGTEAFF.

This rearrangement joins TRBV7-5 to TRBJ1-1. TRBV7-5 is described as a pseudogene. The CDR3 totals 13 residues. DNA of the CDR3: TGTGCCAGCAGCTTAGCGGCAAGAACTAAAGCTTTCTTT. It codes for CASSLAARTKAFF.

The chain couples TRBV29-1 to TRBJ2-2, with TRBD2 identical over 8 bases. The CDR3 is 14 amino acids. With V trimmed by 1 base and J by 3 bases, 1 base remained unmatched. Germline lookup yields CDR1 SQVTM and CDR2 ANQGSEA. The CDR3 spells CSVEGREDTGELFF. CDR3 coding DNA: TGCAGCGTTGAAGGGCGGGAGGACACCGGGGAGCTGTTTTTT.

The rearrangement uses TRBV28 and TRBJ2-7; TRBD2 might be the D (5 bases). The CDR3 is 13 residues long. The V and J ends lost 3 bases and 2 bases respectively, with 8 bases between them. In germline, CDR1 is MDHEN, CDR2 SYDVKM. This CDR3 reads CASSLAAAYEQYF. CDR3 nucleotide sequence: TGTGCCAGCAGTTTGGCAGCGGCCTACGAGCAGTACTTC.

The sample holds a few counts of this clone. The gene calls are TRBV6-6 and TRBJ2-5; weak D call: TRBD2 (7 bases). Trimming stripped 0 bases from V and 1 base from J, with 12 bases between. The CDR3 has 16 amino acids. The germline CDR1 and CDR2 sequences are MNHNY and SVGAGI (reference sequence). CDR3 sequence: CASSYSRGGGQETQYF. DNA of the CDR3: TGTGCCAGCAGTTACTCTAGGGGGGGCGGCCAAGAGACCCAGTACTTC.

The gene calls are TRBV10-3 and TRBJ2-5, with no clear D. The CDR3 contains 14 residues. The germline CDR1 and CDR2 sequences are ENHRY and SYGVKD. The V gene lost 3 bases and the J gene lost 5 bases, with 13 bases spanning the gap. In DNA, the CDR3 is TGTGCCATCAGTGATAACAGCCAGGCTGAGACCCAGTACTTC. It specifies CAISDNSQAETQYF.

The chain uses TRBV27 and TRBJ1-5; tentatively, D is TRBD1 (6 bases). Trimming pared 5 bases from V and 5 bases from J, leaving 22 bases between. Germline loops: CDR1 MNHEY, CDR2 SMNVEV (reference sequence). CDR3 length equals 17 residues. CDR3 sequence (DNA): TGTGCCAGCAGTCCCGATCGCCCAACAGGGATCTATCAGCCCCAGCATTTT. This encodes CASSPDRPTGIYQPQHF.

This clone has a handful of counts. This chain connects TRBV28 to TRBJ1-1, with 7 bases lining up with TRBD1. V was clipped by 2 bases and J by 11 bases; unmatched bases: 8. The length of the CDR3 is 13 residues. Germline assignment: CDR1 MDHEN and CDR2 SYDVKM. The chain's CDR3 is CASSLGQTGIAFF. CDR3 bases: TGTGCCAGCAGTTTAGGGCAGACAGGGATCGCTTTCTTT. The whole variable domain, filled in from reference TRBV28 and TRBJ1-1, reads DVKVTQSSRYLVKRTGEKVFLECVQDMDHENMFWYRQDPGLGLRLIYFSYDVKMKEKGDIPEGYSVSREKKERFSLILESASTNQTSMYLCASSLGQTGIAFFGQGTRLTVV.

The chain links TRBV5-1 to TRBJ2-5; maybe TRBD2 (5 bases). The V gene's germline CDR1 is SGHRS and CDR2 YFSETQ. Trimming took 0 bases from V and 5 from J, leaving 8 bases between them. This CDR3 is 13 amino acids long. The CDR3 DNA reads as TGCGCCAGCAGCTTGGGAGGGCGTGAGACCCAGTACTTC. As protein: CASSLGGRETQYF.

CDR3 DNA sequence: TGCGCCAGCAGCTCCTTTCTAGCGTTATCCTACAATGAGCAGTTCTTC. Translating it yields CASSSFLALSYNEQFF. The chain carries TRBV5-1 and TRBJ2-1, with D perhaps matching TRBD2 (6 bases). The CDR3 has 16 amino acids. CDR1 SGHRS and CDR2 YFSETQ come from the germline V gene. Trimming took off 3 bases at V and 1 base at J, with 14 bases between the two ends.

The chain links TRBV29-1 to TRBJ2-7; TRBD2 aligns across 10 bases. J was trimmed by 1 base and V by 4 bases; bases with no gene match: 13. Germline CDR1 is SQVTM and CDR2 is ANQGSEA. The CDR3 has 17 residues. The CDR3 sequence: CSVGGTGLLAGSYEQYF. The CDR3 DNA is TGCAGCGTTGGAGGGACCGGACTACTAGCGGGGTCCTACGAGCAGTACTTC.

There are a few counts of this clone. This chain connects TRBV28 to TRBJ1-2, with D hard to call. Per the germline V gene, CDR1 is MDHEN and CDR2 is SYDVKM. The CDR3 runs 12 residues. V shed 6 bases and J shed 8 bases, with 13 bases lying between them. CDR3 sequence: CASSLGLRGYTF. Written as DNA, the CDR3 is TGTGCCAGCAGCCTAGGACTCAGGGGCTACACCTTC.

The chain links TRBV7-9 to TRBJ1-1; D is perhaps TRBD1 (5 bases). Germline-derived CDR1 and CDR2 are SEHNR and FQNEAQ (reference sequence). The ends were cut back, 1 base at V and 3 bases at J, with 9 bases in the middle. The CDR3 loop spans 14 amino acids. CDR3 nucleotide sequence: TGTGCCAGCAGCTTAGAAGGGGTGGACACTGAAGCTTTCTTT. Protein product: CASSLEGVDTEAFF.

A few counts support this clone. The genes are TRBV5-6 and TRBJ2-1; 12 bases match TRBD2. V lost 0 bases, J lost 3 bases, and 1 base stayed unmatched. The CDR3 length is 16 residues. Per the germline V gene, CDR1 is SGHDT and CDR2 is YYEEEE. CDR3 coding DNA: TGTGCCAGCAGCTTGGGGGGACTAGCGGGCTACAATGAGCAGTTCTTC. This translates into CASSLGGLAGYNEQFF.

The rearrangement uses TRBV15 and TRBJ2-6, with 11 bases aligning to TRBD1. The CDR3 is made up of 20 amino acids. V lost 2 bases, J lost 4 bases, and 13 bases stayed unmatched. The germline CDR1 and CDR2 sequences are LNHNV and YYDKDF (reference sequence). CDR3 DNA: TGTGCCACCAGCAGACCGATTGGCGGACAGGGGGCGCGGGGGGCCAACGTCCTGACTTTC. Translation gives CATSRPIGGQGARGANVLTF.

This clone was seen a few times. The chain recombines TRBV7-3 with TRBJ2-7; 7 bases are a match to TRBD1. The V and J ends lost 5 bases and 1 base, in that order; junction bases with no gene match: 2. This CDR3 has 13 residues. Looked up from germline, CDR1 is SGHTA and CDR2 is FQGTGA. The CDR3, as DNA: TGTGCCAGCAGCCGGGACAGATCCTACGAGCAGTACTTC. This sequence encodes CASSRDRSYEQYF.

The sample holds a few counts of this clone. As DNA, the CDR3 is TGTGCCAGCAGTGGTCAGGGATGGGTAAGCAATCAGCCCCAGCATTTT. It translates to CASSGQGWVSNQPQHF. The rearrangement uses TRBV27 and TRBJ1-5; a weak D match, TRBD1 (5 bases). There are 16 residues in the CDR3. V shed 5 bases and J shed 1 base, with 15 bases lying between them. Germline V lookup: CDR1 MNHEY, CDR2 SMNVEV (reference sequence).

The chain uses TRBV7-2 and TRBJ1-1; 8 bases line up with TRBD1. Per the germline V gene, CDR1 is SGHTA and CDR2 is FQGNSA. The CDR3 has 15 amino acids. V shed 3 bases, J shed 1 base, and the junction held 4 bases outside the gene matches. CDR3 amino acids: CASSLAGTGNTEAFF. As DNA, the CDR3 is TGTGCCAGCAGCTTGGCTGGGACAGGGAACACTGAAGCTTTCTTT.

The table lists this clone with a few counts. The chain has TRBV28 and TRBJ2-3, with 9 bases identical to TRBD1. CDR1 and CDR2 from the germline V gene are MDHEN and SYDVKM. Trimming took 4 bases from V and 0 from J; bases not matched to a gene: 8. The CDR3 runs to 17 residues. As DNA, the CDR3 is TGTGCCAGCAGTTCGGACAGGGGAACAACTAGCACAGATACGCAGTATTTT. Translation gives CASSSDRGTTSTDTQYF. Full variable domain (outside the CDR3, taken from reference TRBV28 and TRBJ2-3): DVKVTQSSRYLVKRTGEKVFLECVQDMDHENMFWYRQDPGLGLRLIYFSYDVKMKEKGDIPEGYSVSREKKERFSLILESASTNQTSMYLCASSSDRGTTSTDTQYFGPGTRLTVL.

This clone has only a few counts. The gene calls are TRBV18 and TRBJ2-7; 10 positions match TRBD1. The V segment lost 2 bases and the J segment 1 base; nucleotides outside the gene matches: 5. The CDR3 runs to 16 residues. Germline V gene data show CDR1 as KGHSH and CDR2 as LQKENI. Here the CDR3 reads CASSPGRDRGSYEQYF. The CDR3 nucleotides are TGTGCCAGCTCACCAGGTCGGGACAGGGGATCCTACGAGCAGTACTTC.

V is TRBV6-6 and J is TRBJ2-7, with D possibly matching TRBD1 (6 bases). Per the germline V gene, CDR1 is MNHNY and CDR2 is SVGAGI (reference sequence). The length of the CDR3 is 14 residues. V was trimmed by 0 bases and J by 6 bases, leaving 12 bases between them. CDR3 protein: CASSYSSRGIEQYF. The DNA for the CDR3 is TGTGCCAGCAGTTACTCGAGCAGGGGCATCGAGCAGTACTTC.